Below are 11 T cell receptor beta chains sequenced from a single sample in a study of cytomegalovirus exposure and HLA in healthy donors. A multiplex PCR was run with 60 Vbeta primers and 13 Jbeta primers. Produced via immunoSEQ multiplex PCR; TCRdb's table is partial and in-frame only. The sample carries under 200,000 clones, over 65% recorded once. The sequenced material came from PBMCs. The receptor set was obtained from a woman aged 40 to 49 in good health and CMV-seronegative.

The chain employs TRBV7-2 and TRBJ2-7, with 9 nucleotides matching TRBD2. V was pared by 5 bases and J by 2 bases, with 7 bases of the junction left unmatched. Germline V lookup: CDR1 SGHTA, CDR2 FQGNSA. The CDR3 length is 15 residues. CDR3 residues: CASSPSGGQTYEQYF. CDR3 DNA sequence: TGTGCCAGCAGCCCGAGCGGGGGGCAAACCTACGAGCAGTACTTC. Full variable domain (missing parts from reference TRBV7-2 and TRBJ2-7): GAGVSQSPSNKVTEKGKDVELRCDPISGHTALYWYRQSLGQGLEFLIYFQGNSAPDKSGLPSDRFSAERTGGSVSTLTIQRTQQEDSAVYLCASSPSGGQTYEQYFGPGTRLTVT.

The rearrangement uses TRBV19 and TRBJ2-2; D is perhaps TRBD1 (5 bases). Germline loops: CDR1 LNHDA, CDR2 SQIVND (reference sequence). Trimming took 1 base from V and 6 from J, leaving 6 bases between them. CDR3 size: 13 residues. The CDR3 nucleotides are TGTGCCAGTAGTATAGCAGGGTCCGGGGAGCTGTTTTTT. Amino acid sequence: CASSIAGSGELFF.

The rearrangement uses TRBV5-1 and TRBJ2-3; a weak D match, TRBD1 (5 bases). The V and J ends lost 0 bases and 7 bases respectively, with 18 bases between them. The CDR3 totals 16 residues. CDR1 SGHRS and CDR2 YFSETQ come from the germline V gene. DNA of the CDR3: TGCGCCAGCAGCTTGGCCCTAGACAGTTCGTTTTATACGCAGTATTTT. It yields the protein CASSLALDSSFYTQYF.

The chain employs TRBV5-1 and TRBJ2-1; the match to TRBD1 covers 10 bases. In germline, CDR1 is SGHRS, CDR2 YFSETQ. J was trimmed by 8 bases and V by 5 bases; bases with no gene match: 10. CDR3 length equals 15 residues. CDR3 residues: CASSQGTGAGDEQFF. CDR3 nucleotides: TGCGCCAGCAGTCAAGGGACAGGGGCAGGGGATGAGCAGTTCTTC.

The chain employs TRBV16 and TRBJ2-3; D remains unclear. Trimming took 4 bases from V and 8 from J, leaving 7 bases between them. Germline values: CDR1 KGHSY, CDR2 FQNENV. The CDR3 is 11 amino acids. Here the CDR3 DNA reads TGTGCCAGCAGCCTTTCGGGTACGCAGTATTTT. Translating gives CASSLSGTQYF.

V gene TRBV25-1 combines with J gene TRBJ2-5, with D possibly matching TRBD1 (6 bases). The germline gives CDR1 MGHDK, CDR2 SYGVNS. The CDR3 covers 16 residues. V lost 5 bases and J 2 bases, leaving 18 bases between the germline ends. The CDR3 loop is CASSPRPGTTQETQYF. CDR3 bases: TGTGCCAGCAGTCCCCGCCCCGGGACAACGCAAGAGACCCAGTACTTC.

V gene TRBV5-5 combines with J gene TRBJ1-5, with D maybe TRBD1 (5 bases). Germline assignment: CDR1 SGHKS and CDR2 YYEKEE (reference sequence). CDR3 length: 15 residues. Trimming removed 1 base from V and 6 bases from J, with 14 bases in between. The CDR3 here is CASSLLVLGGQPQHF. The CDR3 region has the DNA TGTGCCAGCAGCTTGTTGGTATTGGGGGGTCAGCCCCAGCATTTT.

The chain links TRBV7-9 to TRBJ1-1; D gene ambiguous. Germline-derived CDR1 and CDR2 are SEHNR and FQNEAQ (reference sequence). The CDR3 consists of 14 residues. V gave up 3 bases and J gave up 1 base, with 9 bases separating them. CDR3 DNA: TGTGCCAGCAGCTTTGAGCTAGGGAACACTGAAGCTTTCTTT. Translating it yields CASSFELGNTEAFF.

This clone came up a few times. V gene TRBV2 combines with J gene TRBJ2-5; a weak D match, TRBD1 (6 bases). Between the trimmed V and J ends, which lost 6 bases and 5 bases, there was a span of 16 bases. The CDR3 length is 14 residues. Germline V CDR1 and CDR2: SNHLY, FYNNEI. The CDR3 loop is CASRQGAGGETQYF. DNA of the CDR3: TGTGCCAGCAGACAGGGAGCTGGCGGCGAGACCCAGTACTTC. The full variable domain, with the rest looked up from reference TRBV2 and TRBJ2-5, is EPEVTQTPSHQVTQMGQEVILRCVPISNHLYFYWYRQILGQKVEFLVSFYNNEISEKSEIFDDQFSVERPDGSNFTLKIRSTKLEDSAMYFCASRQGAGGETQYFGPGTRLLVL.

The rearrangement joins TRBV5-1 to TRBJ2-7, with TRBD2 matching over 10 bases. The CDR3 runs to 18 residues. The V segment lost 1 base and the J segment 1 base; nucleotides outside the gene matches: 11. Germline CDR1 is SGHRS and CDR2 is YFSETQ. The CDR3 region is CASSLIGASGGVSYEQYF. CDR3 nucleotide sequence: TGCGCCAGCAGCTTGATCGGCGCTAGCGGGGGAGTGTCCTACGAGCAGTACTTC.

On this clone itself: Within the sample, other DNA sequences also encode this same CDR3. The rearrangement links TRBV19 to TRBJ1-2, with unresolved D. The length of the CDR3 is 13 residues. Germline V gives CDR1 LNHDA, CDR2 SQIVND (reference sequence). V lost 2 bases to trimming and J lost 0 bases, with 4 bases between them. DNA of the CDR3: TGTGCCAGTAGTATAACTACTAACTATGGCTACACCTTC. Its translation is CASSITTNYGYTF. Filled out from reference TRBV19 and TRBJ1-2, the complete variable domain reads DGGITQSPKYLFRKEGQNVTLSCEQNLNHDAMYWYRQDPGQGLRLIYYSQIVNDFQKGDIAEGYSVSREKKESFPLTVTSAQKNPTAFYLCASSITTNYGYTFGSGTRLTVV.